This TCR beta chain was recovered during a study of siplizumab effects on memory and regulatory T cells. This clone showed up just once. Germline V CDR1 and CDR2: MNHEY, SMNVEV (reference sequence). V was shortened by 4 bases and J by 3 bases, with 6 bases between the two germline ends. The CDR3 consists of 12 residues. Sequencing used immunoSEQ multiplex PCR; TCRdb keeps in-frame clones, though not all of them. The table lists 90,000 to 120,000 clones, approximately 90% of them singletons. The J gene is TRBJ2-5, the V gene TRBV27; no clear D gene. The TCR was taken from a human donor in good health. Material for sequencing was Tregs sorted from blood. The CDR3 here is CASSSAEETQYF. CDR3 in DNA: TGTGCCAGCAGTTCGGCTGAAGAGACCCAGTACTTC.